A single sample is the source of the 9 T cell receptor beta chains below, sequenced in a study of blood T cell repertoires in COVID-19 (dated by TCRdb to the early 2020s). The method behind the library was the immunoSEQ multiplex PCR assay. TCRdb mirrors the immuneACCESS table, restricted to in-frame sequences. Some clones are absent from its copies; in checked studies, under half trace to an unresolved V gene, and the reason for the others is unknown. A total of more than 120,000 clones appear in this sample, more than 75% of them only once. The ten largest make up roughly 2.6% of the sample. Specimen: peripheral blood. These receptors originate from a human donor with acute or convalescent COVID-19. The donor label of this sample is uncertain.

The V call is TRBV4-1, the J call TRBJ2-7, with 15 bases aligning to TRBD2. J gave up 1 base and V 3 bases, and 4 bases lay outside the gene matches. This CDR3 has 17 residues. Germline V CDR1 and CDR2: MGHRA, YSYEKL. The CDR3 DNA sequence: TGCGCCAGCAGCCACGGACTAGCGGGAGGGCTGTCCTACGAGCAGTACGTC. This gives the protein CASSHGLAGGLSYEQYV.

The chain employs TRBV5-1 and TRBJ2-2; 7 nucleotides align to TRBD2. Germline V gives CDR1 SGHRS, CDR2 YFSETQ. The CDR3 totals 15 residues. The V segment lost 0 bases and the J segment 2 bases; nucleotides outside the gene matches: 1. The CDR3 loop is CASSLGAGNTGELFF. The CDR3 DNA follows: TGCGCCAGCAGCTTGGGAGCGGGAAACACCGGGGAGCTGTTTTTT.

The J gene is TRBJ1-1, the V gene TRBV5-1; a weak D match, TRBD1 (5 bases). Germline CDR1 SGHRS, CDR2 YFSETQ. This CDR3 has 15 amino acids. V gave up 6 bases and J gave up 1 base, with 16 bases separating them. CDR3 in DNA: TGCGCCAGCACCTCGGGGGGTGCAGAGAACACTGAAGCTTTCTTT. This sequence encodes CASTSGGAENTEAFF.

V and J are TRBV24-1 and TRBJ1-2; 10 nucleotides match TRBD1. The CDR3 runs 14 residues. The junction had 5 bases not matched to a gene; V was cut back by 4 bases and J by 7 bases. CDR1 is KGHDR, CDR2 SFDVKD, per germline. The CDR3 here is CATSDSGTGAGYTF. The CDR3 nucleotides read TGTGCCACCAGTGACTCTGGGACAGGGGCTGGCTACACCTTC.

Of note for this clone: An end of the junction does not agree with germline; a read error may underlie this. The V call is TRBV7-6, the J call TRBJ2-5, with 7 bases identical to TRBD1. The CDR3 contains 15 residues. The germline CDR1 and CDR2 sequences are SGHVS and FNYEAQ. This chain's CDR3 is CASSTPGTAREAQYF. CDR3 nucleotide sequence: TGTGCCAGCAGCACCCCCGGGACAGCTAGAGAGGCCCAGTACTTC.

This clone was picked up one time. V gene TRBV12-5 combines with J gene TRBJ2-1; 8 positions agree with TRBD2. The V segment lost 0 bases and the J segment 0 bases; nucleotides outside the gene matches: 13. The CDR3 consists of 20 residues. The germline V gene has CDR1 LGHNT and CDR2 FRNRAP. CDR3 loop: CASGLVLGGAGDPSYNEQFF. DNA for the CDR3: TGTGCTAGTGGTTTGGTACTCGGTGGAGCGGGAGATCCCTCCTACAATGAGCAGTTCTTC.

The V gene is TRBV7-3, the J gene TRBJ2-2; no firm D call. Trimming took off 2 bases at V and 4 bases at J, with 11 bases between the two ends. CDR3 length: 15 amino acids. The germline CDR1 and CDR2 sequences are SGHTA and FQGTGA. CDR3 region: CASSLFDSTTGELFF. The CDR3 DNA sequence: TGTGCCAGCAGCTTATTTGACTCCACCACCGGGGAGCTGTTTTTT.

The chain is built from TRBV15 and TRBJ1-2; 9 nucleotides line up with TRBD1. The CDR3 extends over 15 amino acids. Trimming took 1 base from V and 7 from J; bases not matched to a gene: 7. Germline V lookup: CDR1 LNHNV, CDR2 YYDKDF (reference sequence). The CDR3 DNA follows: TGTGCCACCAGCAGAGTATCACAGGGGGCAAGTGGCTACACCTTC. It yields the protein CATSRVSQGASGYTF.

V is TRBV28 and J is TRBJ2-3; 8 bases agree with TRBD2. CDR3 length equals 14 residues. Germline CDR1 reads MDHEN; CDR2 reads SYDVKM. J was trimmed by 5 bases and V by 5 bases; bases with no gene match: 6. For the CDR3, the DNA is TGTGCCAGCAGTCGGACTAGCCCGAGAGATACGCAGTATTTT. Its translation: CASSRTSPRDTQYF.